This TCR beta chain came from a study of CD8 T cells in ankylosing spondylitis. Points from the study as a whole: Clones that were linked to disease were CD8+ and were relatively rare in peripheral blood. Disease-linked clones were reportedly significantly enriched in matched ankylosing spondylitis synovial fluid. Some motif variants were previously reported in reactive arthritis synovial fluid and blood. Roughly eight highly homologous variants formed a TCR beta motif that appeared characteristic of ankylosing spondylitis blood.

Germline-derived CDR1 and CDR2 are SNHLY and FYNNEI. The CDR3 runs to 15 residues. The V gene lost 7 bases and the J gene lost 8 bases, with 23 bases spanning the gap. Of note for this clonotype: Its antigen is as yet unknown.

Quantitative 5'-RACE with molecular barcodes generated TCR beta libraries. Each CDR3 protein is one row after TCRdb ran MiXCR on the 5' RACE reads. This sample has fewer than 250,000 distinct CDR3 sequences, with around 18% found just once. The sample was blood, either unsorted or a sorted T cell fraction (not recorded which). This TCR was recovered from a male donor with ankylosing spondylitis. The chain combines TRBV2 with TRBJ1-2; D is unresolved. CDR3 sequence reads: CASTHDYSPLGGYTF. In DNA, the CDR3 is TGTGCCAGCACCCACGACTATAGCCCCCTTGGGGGCTACACCTTC.